This TCR beta chain is from a study of neurological immune-mediated disorders. CDR3 size: 15 residues. Per the germline V gene, CDR1 is SGHRS and CDR2 is YFSETQ. Trimming removed 4 bases from V and 6 bases from J; junction bases left unmatched: 11. This clonotype was detected ten times or more. Its antigen remains unidentified. The cDNA came from 5'RACE, which used 10-nucleotide random UMIs. TCRdb recomputed calls from the 5' RACE reads with MiXCR, one row per CDR3 protein. Of tens of thousands of distinct CDR3 sequences in the sample, about 6% were seen once. Findings and limits, study-wide: Expanded clones shared no identical CDR3 amino acid sequences across subjects, which suggested private TCR-beta repertoires in all groups.

This clonotype originated in a woman between 40 and 50 years old in good health. Sequenced input: CD4+ T cells from blood. V and J are TRBV5-1 and TRBJ1-1; 8 nucleotides align to TRBD1. As DNA, the CDR3 is TGCGCCAGCAGCCCCACAGGGGGGAGTGTCGCTGAAGCTTTCTTT. The encoded protein is CASSPTGGSVAEAFF.